The 17 T cell receptor beta chains presented below share a single source sample, sequenced in a study of vaccination effects on CD4 cells after COVID-19. In the ViraFEST assay, antigen-specific CD4+ clonotypes were identified by expansion after peptide-pool stimulation. Culturing for 10 days preceded CD4+ T cell isolation. As their vaccination, participants received two doses of either BNT162b2 or mRNA-1273. Profiled with immunoSEQ multiplex PCR; TCRdb holds only in-frame clones, not every one. The sample shows 65,000 to 75,000 clones, around 74% of them seen only once. No antigen has been assigned to these receptors. This specimen was CD4+ T cells from PBMCs cultured with HCoV-229E spike peptides, taken after COVID-19 vaccination. The receptors were sampled from a human donor who received a COVID-19 vaccine.

The V and J genes are TRBV11-2 and TRBJ2-1, with 8 nucleotides matching TRBD2. The V segment lost 3 bases and the J segment 7 bases; nucleotides outside the gene matches: 8. The CDR3 contains 15 residues. CDR1 and CDR2 from the germline V gene are SGHAT and FQNNGV. CDR3 sequence (DNA): TGTGCCAGCAGCTTGGGCGGGGGGAGTATAAATGAGCAGTTCTTC. Its translation is CASSLGGGSINEQFF.

This clone was recorded only once. The chain employs TRBV11-2 and TRBJ2-1; 10 positions match TRBD2. J gave up 8 bases and V 5 bases, and 3 bases lay outside the gene matches. This CDR3 region has 13 residues. Germline CDR1 SGHAT, CDR2 FQNNGV. CDR3: CASSLSGGYEQFF. The CDR3 DNA sequence: TGTGCCAGCAGCCTTAGCGGGGGGTATGAGCAGTTCTTC. Full variable domain (rest looked up from reference TRBV11-2 and TRBJ2-1): EAGVAQSPRYKIIEKRQSVAFWCNPISGHATLYWYQQILGQGPKLLIQFQNNGVVDDSQLPKDRFSAERLKGVDSTLKIQPAKLEDSAVYLCASSLSGGYEQFFGPGTRLTVL.

V and J are TRBV6-6 and TRBJ1-5, with a possible D match to TRBD1 (5 bases). The germline CDR1 and CDR2 sequences are MNHNY and SVGAGI (reference sequence). The V and J ends lost 4 bases and 4 bases respectively, with 14 bases between them. The CDR3 sequence is 15 residues long. CDR3 coding DNA: TGTGCCAGCAGTTCGCCGGGACGCTCGAATCAGCCCCAGCATTTT. Protein product: CASSSPGRSNQPQHF.

V and J are TRBV6-6 and TRBJ1-1; 8 bases fit TRBD1. The germline CDR1 and CDR2 sequences are MNHNY and SVGAGI (reference sequence). With 4 bases clipped from V and 5 bases from J, the junction kept 12 bases outside the gene matches. The CDR3 length is 16 residues. CDR3 nucleotides: TGTGCCAGCAGTTCATCCGTCGGACAGGGAAAAACTGAAGCTTTCTTT. This sequence encodes CASSSSVGQGKTEAFF.

DNA for the CDR3: TGTGCTAGTGGTTTGGTGGTGGGGTCAGACGGCGGGGAGCTGTTTTTT. Translated, it gives CASGLVVGSDGGELFF. This sequence joins TRBV12-5 and TRBJ2-2, with no clear D. Trimming took off 0 bases at V and 7 bases at J, with 15 bases between the two ends. The germline V gene has CDR1 LGHNT and CDR2 FRNRAP. CDR3 length: 16 residues.

This clone was seen a few times. The chain uses TRBV5-1 and TRBJ1-1; D gene uncertain. The germline gives CDR1 SGHRS, CDR2 YFSETQ. This CDR3 is 13 amino acids long. With 5 bases removed from V and 6 bases from J, the gap between germline ends came to 14 bases. The CDR3 is CASRDSSYAEAFF. The CDR3 bases are TGCGCCAGCAGGGACTCAAGTTACGCTGAAGCTTTCTTT.

This clone was picked up a small number of times. V usage is TRBV6-5 and J usage is TRBJ1-6; D not certain. Looked up from germline, CDR1 is MNHEY and CDR2 is SVGAGI. This CDR3 is built from 15 residues. Trimming removed 5 bases at V and 6 bases at J, with 14 bases between. Here the CDR3 reads CASSTGLGGNSPLHF. In DNA, the CDR3 is TGTGCCAGCAGTACGGGCCTCGGCGGTAATTCACCCCTCCACTTT.

The CDR3 coding sequence is TGCACCAGCAGCCAAGAGCCGGTAGTCAGGGATACGCAGTATTTT. Protein product: CTSSQEPVVRDTQYF. The chain couples TRBV1 to TRBJ2-3; the table's TRBD1 call for D was not verified on the DNA. TRBV1 is described as a pseudogene. The CDR3 extends over 15 amino acids.

This chain joins TRBV7-9 and TRBJ1-1; D is unclear. V lost 2 bases and J lost 1, with 11 bases in between. CDR1 and CDR2 from the germline V gene are SEHNR and FQNEAQ (reference sequence). The CDR3 sequence is 15 residues long. The CDR3 DNA reads TGTGCCAGCAGCTTATCGGGAGGATCGAACACTGAAGCTTTCTTT. Translating it yields CASSLSGGSNTEAFF.

The rearrangement joins TRBV30 to TRBJ2-3, with 7 bases identical to TRBD2. Germline V gives CDR1 GTSNPN, CDR2 SVGIG (reference sequence). The J segment lost 0 bases and the V segment lost 3 bases, leaving 9 bases of the junction unmatched. The CDR3 extends over 16 amino acids. The CDR3 protein is CAWSLGRALSTDTQYF. In DNA, the CDR3 is TGTGCCTGGAGCTTAGGGAGGGCCCTTAGCACAGATACGCAGTATTTT.

The V call is TRBV19, the J call TRBJ2-5; TRBD1 aligns across 7 bases. The trim removed 6 bases at V and 5 bases at J, leaving 12 bases unmatched. The V gene's germline CDR1 is LNHDA and CDR2 SQIVND (reference sequence). The length of the CDR3 is 15 residues. CDR3 nucleotides: TGTGCCAGTAGCCTGAACAGGGGAGATGGGGAGACCCAGTACTTC. Its protein product is CASSLNRGDGETQYF.

The CDR3 here is CSGGRGGINEQFF. In DNA, the CDR3 is TGCAGCGGTGGCAGGGGGGGAATAAATGAGCAGTTCTTC. The chain couples TRBV29-1 to TRBJ2-1, with D perhaps TRBD1 or TRBD2 (7 bases each). Trimming left V 7 bases short and J 7 bases short, with 17 bases between. The CDR3 runs to 13 residues. Germline CDR1 SQVTM, CDR2 ANQGSEA.

The genes are TRBV4-1 and TRBJ2-5; the match to TRBD2 covers 10 bases. Trimming took 4 bases from V and 0 from J; bases not matched to a gene: 5. The CDR3 extends over 16 amino acids. Germline V gene sequence: CDR1 MGHRA, CDR2 YSYEKL. For the CDR3, the DNA is TGCGCCAGCAGCCTCGGAGCGGGGGGGAACCAAGAGACCCAGTACTTC. Protein: CASSLGAGGNQETQYF.

The chain joins TRBV7-8 to TRBJ1-1; 7 bases are a match to TRBD1. The V and J ends lost 7 bases and 0 bases, in that order; junction bases with no gene match: 11. The length of the CDR3 is 16 residues. The germline CDR1 and CDR2 sequences are SGHVS and FQNEAQ. The CDR3 bases are TGTGCCAGCACCCGACAGGGTAGGCACATGAACACTGAAGCTTTCTTT. It is translated as CASTRQGRHMNTEAFF. The variable domain in full, completed from reference TRBV7-8 and TRBJ1-1, reads GAGVSQSPRYKVAKRGQDVALRCDPISGHVSLFWYQQALGQGPEFLTYFQNEAQLDKSGLPSDRFFAERPEGSVSTLKIQRTQQEDSAVYLCASTRQGRHMNTEAFFGQGTRLTVV.

The rearrangement uses TRBV5-1 and TRBJ1-4; a possible D gene is TRBD1 (5 bases). Germline loops: CDR1 SGHRS, CDR2 YFSETQ. This CDR3 comprises 14 residues. V lost 5 bases to trimming and J lost 2 bases, with 10 bases between them. CDR3 region: CASRRTTTNEKLFF. The CDR3 DNA is TGCGCCAGCAGACGGACAACGACTAATGAAAAACTGTTTTTT.

This clone was counted a few times. The genes are TRBV18 and TRBJ2-3, with a weak D call TRBD1 (5 bases). The CDR3 totals 13 residues. V gave up 5 bases and J gave up 6 bases, with 12 bases separating them. From germline, CDR1 is KGHSH and CDR2 LQKENI. In DNA, the CDR3 is TGTGCCAGCTCAGTCGACAGCAAGGATACGCAGTATTTT. Amino acid sequence: CASSVDSKDTQYF.

The V and J genes are TRBV10-2 and TRBJ2-2; 13 bases are a match to TRBD2. J lost 7 bases, V lost 10 bases, and 9 bases had no gene match. Germline V CDR1 and CDR2: WSHSY, SAAADI. The length of the CDR3 is 15 residues. CDR3 amino acids: CATPTSGGAGGELFF. In nucleotides, the CDR3 is TGCGCCACGCCAACTAGCGGGGGGGCGGGCGGGGAGCTGTTTTTT.